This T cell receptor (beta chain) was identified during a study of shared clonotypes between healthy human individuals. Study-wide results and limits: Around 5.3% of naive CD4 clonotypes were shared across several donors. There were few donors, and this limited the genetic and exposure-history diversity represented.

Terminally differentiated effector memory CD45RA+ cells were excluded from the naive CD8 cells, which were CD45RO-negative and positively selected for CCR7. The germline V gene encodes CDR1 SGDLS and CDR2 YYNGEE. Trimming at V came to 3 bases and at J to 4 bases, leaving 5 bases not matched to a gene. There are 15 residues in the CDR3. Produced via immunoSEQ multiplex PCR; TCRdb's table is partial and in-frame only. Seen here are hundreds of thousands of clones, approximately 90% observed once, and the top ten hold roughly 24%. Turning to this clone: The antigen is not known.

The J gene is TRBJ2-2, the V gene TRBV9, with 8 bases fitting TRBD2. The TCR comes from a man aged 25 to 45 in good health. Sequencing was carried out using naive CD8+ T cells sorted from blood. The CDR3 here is CASSGSGTGTGELFF. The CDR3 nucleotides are TGTGCCAGCAGCGGTAGCGGGACGGGCACCGGGGAGCTGTTTTTT.